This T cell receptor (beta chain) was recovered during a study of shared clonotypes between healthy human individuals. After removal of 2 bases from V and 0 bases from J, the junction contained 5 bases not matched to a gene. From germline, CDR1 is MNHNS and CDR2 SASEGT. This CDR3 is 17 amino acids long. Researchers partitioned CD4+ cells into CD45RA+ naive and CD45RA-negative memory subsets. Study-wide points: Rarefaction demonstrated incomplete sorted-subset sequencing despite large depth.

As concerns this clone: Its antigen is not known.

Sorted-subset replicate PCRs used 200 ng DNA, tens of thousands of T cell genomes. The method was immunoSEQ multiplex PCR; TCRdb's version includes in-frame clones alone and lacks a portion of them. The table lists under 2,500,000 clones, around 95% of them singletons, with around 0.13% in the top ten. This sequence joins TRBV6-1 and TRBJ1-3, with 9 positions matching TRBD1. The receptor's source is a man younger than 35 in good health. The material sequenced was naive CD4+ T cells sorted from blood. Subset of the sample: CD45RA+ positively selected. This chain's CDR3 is CASSETGGSISGNTIYF. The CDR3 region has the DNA TGTGCCAGCAGTGAAACAGGGGGCTCGATCTCTGGAAACACCATATATTTT.